This TCR beta chain was profiled in a study of vaccination and CD4 T cells after COVID-19. With respect to this clonotype: Its antigen is unidentified.

The Oncomine TCR Beta short-read assay sequenced DNA from cultured CD4+ T cells. TCRdb analysed the PCR reads with MiXCR anew, one entry per CDR3 protein. The repertoire includes nearly 20,000 distinct CDR3 sequences, over 60% of them detected once, and about 15% sits in the top ten. Findings and caveats of the study: The analysis of convalescent patients involved relatively few individuals and lacked early post-infection timepoints.

Stated treatment: roughly ten-day PBMC culture with coronavirus spike peptide pools or control peptides (ViraFEST assay). This TCR was sampled from a human donor who received a COVID-19 vaccine. The source material was CD4+ T cells from blood, cultured in vitro, sampled after SARS-CoV-2 vaccination.

DNA of the CDR3: TGTGCCAGCAGCTTAATTTGGGCCAAGGCTGGATACTATGGCTACACCTTC. This translates into CASSLIWAKAGYYGYTF. The chain couples TRBV7-3 to TRBJ1-2; unclear D gene. Trimming stripped 1 base from V and 3 bases from J, with 18 bases between. The CDR3 spans 17 residues. Germline V gives CDR1 SGHTA, CDR2 FQGTGA.